These T cell receptor beta chains were read from a single sample in a study of T cells in Graves' hyperthyroidism and ophthalmopathy. TCRdb used MiXCR to reprocess the multiplex PCR reads, holding one entry per CDR3 protein. The sample shows a few hundred thousand distinct CDR3 sequences, 11% to 15% of them seen only once. Sample: blood. The receptor source for this set is a woman aged 40 to 50 with Graves' hyperthyroidism. CDR3s include the opening cysteine and the closing phenylalanine or tryptophan. D genes are given only for firm matches. Rows give clone size only sometimes, using once, few, many, or a class for an expanded clone.

CDR3aa	CDR3nt	v_gene	j_gene	d_gene	abundance
CASSPSAKETYGYTF	TGTGCCAGCTCACCATCAGCGAAGGAAACCTATGGCTACACCTTC	TRBV18	TRBJ1-2	-	many
CASARLLYNEQFF	TGTGCGTCAGCAAGGCTGCTCTACAATGAGCAGTTCTTC	TRBV28	TRBJ2-1	-	few
CSAKSRTPWNQPQHF	TGCAGTGCTAAGTCAAGGACCCCTTGGAATCAGCCCCAGCATTTT	TRBV20-1	TRBJ1-5	-	-
CAISESVAGGVKNIQYF	TGTGCCATCAGTGAGTCTGTGGCGGGAGGTGTCAAAAACATTCAGTACTTC	TRBV10-3	TRBJ2-4	TRBD2	many
CASSELTGGTSYEQYF	TGTGCCAGCAGTGAGCTTACAGGGGGGACCTCCTACGAGCAGTACTTC	TRBV6-1	TRBJ2-7	TRBD1	few
CASSPALLQPDTQYF	TGTGCCAGCTCACCAGCCCTGTTACAGCCAGATACGCAGTATTTT	TRBV18	TRBJ2-3	-	many
CSARDALGRDDNSPLHF	TGCAGTGCTAGAGATGCCCTTGGGAGGGACGATAATTCACCCCTCCACTTT	TRBV20-1	TRBJ1-6	-	-
CASSWGSQYQETQYF	TGTGCCAGCAGCTGGGGGTCCCAGTACCAAGAGACCCAGTACTTC	TRBV27	TRBJ2-5	-	many
CASSPSVGPHNEQFF	TGTGCCAGCAGCCCCTCGGTGGGACCACACAATGAGCAGTTCTTC	TRBV7-3	TRBJ2-1	-	many
CASSERDGRITDTQYF	TGTGCCAGCAGTGAAAGAGACGGGAGGATCACAGATACGCAGTATTTT	TRBV6-1	TRBJ2-3	TRBD2	many